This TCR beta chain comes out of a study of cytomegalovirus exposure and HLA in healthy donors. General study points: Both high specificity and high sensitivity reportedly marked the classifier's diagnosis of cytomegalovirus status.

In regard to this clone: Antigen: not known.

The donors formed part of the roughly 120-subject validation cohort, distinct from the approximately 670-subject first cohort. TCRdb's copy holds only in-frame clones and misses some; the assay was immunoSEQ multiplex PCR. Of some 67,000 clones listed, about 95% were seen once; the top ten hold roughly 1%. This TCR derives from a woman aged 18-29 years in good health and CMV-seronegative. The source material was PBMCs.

The CDR3 loop is CASSPAQFSHYEQYF. The CDR3, as DNA: TGTGCCAGCTCACCAGCACAGTTCTCCCACTACGAGCAGTACTTC. The chain employs TRBV18 and TRBJ2-7; no firm D call. V lost 2 bases and J 3 bases, leaving 14 bases between the germline ends. The CDR3 is 15 amino acids. CDR1 KGHSH and CDR2 LQKENI come from the germline V gene.